The 29 T cell receptor beta chains listed next were all sequenced from one sample in a study of T cells in Graves' hyperthyroidism and ophthalmopathy (dated by TCRdb to the late 2010s). Library creation used multiplex PCR. Sequenced using an Illumina HiSeq 2000. The TCR beta CDR3 regions were amplified from RNA transcripts. The TCR CDR3 was subjected to a first round of RT-PCR using the HTBI primer set and the Qiagen OneStep RT-PCR kit. The raw public data were reprocessed by TCRdb itself: fastp quality trimming at Q25, MiXCR clonotype calling, in-frame beta chains only. Merged by CDR3 protein, the rows form single entries marked with the most common genes and DNA. The sample records fewer than 600,000 distinct CDR3 sequences, around an eighth of which are singletons. Together, the top ten hold around 17% of the sample. The source material was blood. These receptors all come from a woman aged 18-35 years with Graves' hyperthyroidism.

The chain combines TRBV19 with TRBJ1-2; 7 positions match TRBD1. The CDR3 has 15 residues. Trimming cost V 4 bases and J 4 bases; bases outside gene matches: 9. Germline CDR1 LNHDA, CDR2 SQIVND (reference sequence). Written as DNA, the CDR3 is TGTGCCAGTAGTAAAGACAGGGCAACTTTCTATGGCTACACCTTC. Amino acids: CASSKDRATFYGYTF.

This clonotype has a count of ten or more. The chain recombines TRBV3-1 with TRBJ2-3; the match to TRBD2 covers 14 bases. From germline, CDR1 is LGHDT and CDR2 YNNKEL (reference sequence). The CDR3 runs to 15 residues. With 6 bases clipped from V and 9 bases from J, the junction kept 8 bases outside the gene matches. The CDR3 is CASRLSGLAGETQYF. CDR3 nucleotide sequence: TGTGCCAGCAGATTATCGGGACTAGCGGGAGAAACGCAGTATTTT.

This clonotype was counted ten times or more. V and J are TRBV7-9 and TRBJ2-7, with 7 positions matching TRBD2. CDR1 SEHNR and CDR2 FQNEAQ come from the germline V gene (reference sequence). With V trimmed by 5 bases and J by 0 bases, 10 bases remained unmatched. The CDR3 spans 16 residues. The CDR3: CASSPSRDYPSYEQYV. The CDR3 coding sequence is TGTGCCAGCAGCCCTAGCCGGGACTACCCCTCCTACGAGCAGTACGTC.

This clonotype has at least ten counts. The rearrangement links TRBV12-5 to TRBJ1-2, with D unclear. Per germline, CDR1 LGHNT and CDR2 FRNRAP. The CDR3 sequence is 15 residues long. The V end was cut by 1 base, the J end by 4 bases, with 13 bases between. This CDR3 is CASGLGGTETYGYTF. The CDR3 nucleotides are TGTGCTAGTGGTTTGGGCGGAACAGAGACCTATGGCTACACCTTC.

This clonotype was counted many times. The chain couples TRBV10-3 to TRBJ2-1; 12 bases are a match to TRBD2. With V trimmed by 3 bases and J by 12 bases, 3 bases remained unmatched. This CDR3 region has 13 residues. CDR1 is ENHRY and CDR2 is SYGVKD in the germline V gene. The CDR3 DNA reads TGTGCCATCAGTGACTCTAGCGGGAGGGCGCAGTTCTTC. Its protein product is CAISDSSGRAQFF.

This clonotype was recorded at least ten times. This chain links TRBV29-1 with TRBJ2-1; D uncertain. CDR1 and CDR2 (germline): SQVTM, ANQGSEA. V lost 4 bases to trimming and J lost 6 bases, with 10 bases between them. The CDR3 is 12 residues long. CDR3 protein: CSVARSSNEQFF. In nucleotides, the CDR3 is TGCAGCGTTGCGAGGTCGAGCAATGAGCAGTTCTTC.

This clonotype has more than one count but fewer than ten. This chain connects TRBV19 to TRBJ1-2, with D possibly TRBD1 on 5 matching bases. Germline V lookup: CDR1 LNHDA, CDR2 SQIVND (reference sequence). The CDR3 runs 14 residues. Trimming pared 7 bases from V and 3 bases from J, leaving 15 bases between. The CDR3 protein is CASTGTPSYYGYTF. In DNA form, the CDR3 reads TGTGCCAGTACCGGGACGCCCTCTTACTATGGCTACACCTTC.

On this clonotype: A much larger clone lies a single base off, so this may be a read error. This chain connects TRBV28 to TRBJ1-1; D perhaps matches TRBD1 (5 bases). The germline CDR1 and CDR2 sequences are MDHEN and SYDVKM. The CDR3 is made up of 14 amino acids. The CDR3 sequence: CASSLDSLNTEALF. DNA for the CDR3: TGTGCCAGCAGTTTAGACAGCTTGAACACTGAAGCTCTCTTT.

This clonotype has just a few counts. This sequence joins TRBV4-1 and TRBJ2-6, with D perhaps TRBD1 (6 bases). CDR1 MGHRA and CDR2 YSYEKL come from the germline V gene. There are 18 residues in the CDR3. Trimming stripped 2 bases from V and 1 base from J, with 15 bases between. The CDR3 reads CASSQSTGLLSGANVLTF. The DNA of the CDR3 is TGCGCCAGCAGCCAATCGACAGGACTCCTTTCTGGGGCCAACGTCCTGACTTTC.

This clonotype was recorded many times. The V and J genes are TRBV27 and TRBJ2-1; 12 bases align to TRBD2. J was trimmed by 2 bases and V by 5 bases; bases with no gene match: 4. Germline loops: CDR1 MNHEY, CDR2 SMNVEV (reference sequence). This CDR3 spans 16 amino acids. The CDR3 coding sequence is TGTGCCAGCAGTCCCAGGACTAGCGGGGCCTACAATGAGCAGTTCTTC. Residues: CASSPRTSGAYNEQFF.

With respect to this clonotype: A much larger clone lies a single base off, so this may be a read error. The V and J genes are TRBV2 and TRBJ2-7; D unresolved. This CDR3 has 11 residues. The germline V gene has CDR1 SNHLY and CDR2 FYNNEI. The ends were cut back, 7 bases at V and 3 bases at J, with 7 bases in the middle. CDR3: CASIAGYEQYF. DNA of the CDR3: TGTGCCAGCATCGCCGGCTACGAGCAGTACTTC.

The sample holds many counts of this clonotype. The chain links TRBV7-2 to TRBJ1-1; the match to TRBD1 covers 11 bases. The germline gives CDR1 SGHTA, CDR2 FQGNSA. Trimming removed 4 bases from V and 7 bases from J; junction bases left unmatched: 14. CDR3 size: 17 residues. The CDR3 sequence: CASSSPRDRGSVGEAFF. As DNA, the CDR3 is TGTGCCAGCAGCTCCCCCCGGGACAGGGGGAGTGTTGGTGAAGCTTTCTTT.

This chain joins TRBV2 and TRBJ2-3; no definite D call. The CDR3 is 14 amino acids. V lost 6 bases and J 0 bases, leaving 10 bases between the germline ends. Germline CDR1 is SNHLY and CDR2 is FYNNEI. DNA of the CDR3: TGTGCCAGCAGCAGGAGTATTAGCACAGATACGCAGTATTTT. It specifies CASSRSISTDTQYF.

About this clonotype: This may be a read error: a much more frequent sequence differs by one nucleotide. The chain couples TRBV4-2 to TRBJ2-1, with 7 positions matching TRBD2. The assigned J gene may be wrong: the sequence end matches TRBJ2-7 better. From germline, CDR1 is LGHNA and CDR2 YNFKEQ. The CDR3 runs to 15 residues. Written as DNA, the CDR3 is TGTGCCAGCAGCCATGACGGGACTATCTACAATGAGCAGTACTTC. This translates into CASSHDGTIYNEQYF.

This clonotype was seen a handful of times. The J gene is TRBJ2-3, the V gene TRBV20-1; 7 bases map to TRBD2. This CDR3 region has 17 residues. The germline V gene encodes CDR1 DFQATT and CDR2 SNEGSKA (reference sequence). Trimming at V came to 0 bases and at J to 7 bases, leaving 16 bases not matched to a gene. The CDR3 nucleotides are TGCAGTGCTAGAGATAGAAGTCCTAGCGGCGAGTCTAATACGCAGTATTTT. It is translated as CSARDRSPSGESNTQYF.

This clonotype was picked up many times. The chain couples TRBV10-1 to TRBJ1-5, with no clear D. The ends were cut back, 2 bases at V and 4 bases at J, with 6 bases in the middle. The CDR3 loop spans 13 amino acids. Germline V gene lookup returns CDR1 WNHNN and CDR2 SYGVQD (reference sequence). The CDR3 region is CASSEGPNQPQHF. CDR3 coding DNA: TGCGCCAGCAGTGAGGGGCCAAATCAGCCCCAGCATTTT.

This clonotype was observed at least ten times. The chain has TRBV5-5 and TRBJ2-1, with D possibly TRBD2 on 6 matching bases. The CDR3 contains 13 residues. Germline CDR1 SGHKS, CDR2 YYEKEE (reference sequence). Trimming cost V 2 bases and J 6 bases, with 9 bases left between them. The CDR3 spells CASSLYGGNEQFF. DNA of the CDR3: TGTGCCAGCAGCTTATACGGGGGCAATGAGCAGTTCTTC.

This clonotype has a count of ten or more. The V call is TRBV6-1, the J call TRBJ1-1; TRBD1 is a possible D gene (6 bases). Trimming left V 7 bases short and J 4 bases short, with 13 bases between. Germline loops: CDR1 MNHNS, CDR2 SASEGT. The CDR3 is 13 residues long. CDR3 DNA: TGTGCCAGCACCGAGAGGGGGGCCACTGAAGCTTTCTTT. Its protein product is CASTERGATEAFF.

This clonotype has ten or more counts. V usage is TRBV7-3 and J usage is TRBJ2-2; TRBD2 aligns across 9 bases. This CDR3 region has 16 residues. V was pared by 5 bases and J by 7 bases, with 11 bases of the junction left unmatched. The germline gives CDR1 SGHTA, CDR2 FQGTGA. Written as DNA, the CDR3 is TGTGCCAGCAGCCCACTGGGACTAGCCTTTGGCGGGGAGCTGTTTTTT. This sequence encodes CASSPLGLAFGGELFF.

The rearrangement uses TRBV5-5 and TRBJ1-6; maybe TRBD1 (5 bases). CDR1 is SGHKS, CDR2 YYEKEE, per germline (reference sequence). Trimming removed 1 base from V and 6 bases from J, with 11 bases in between. This CDR3 spans 15 amino acids. CDR3 coding DNA: TGTGCCAGCAGCTTGTCCGGGACTCGTAATTCACCCCTCCACTTT. It specifies CASSLSGTRNSPLHF.

At least ten counts were recorded for this clonotype. The chain has TRBV30 and TRBJ1-4, with a tentative D call TRBD1 (5 bases). Germline V gene data show CDR1 as GTSNPN and CDR2 as SVGIG (reference sequence). The V gene lost 6 bases and the J gene lost 6 bases, with 17 bases spanning the gap. The length of the CDR3 is 14 residues. The CDR3 protein is CACAGRGGDEKLFF. CDR3 bases: TGTGCCTGCGCCGGAAGGGGAGGAGATGAAAAACTGTTTTTT.

This chain joins TRBV9 and TRBJ2-2, with D hard to call. The CDR3 consists of 15 residues. From germline, CDR1 is SGDLS and CDR2 YYNGEE. V gave up 0 bases and J gave up 1 base, with 7 bases separating them. DNA of the CDR3: TGTGCCAGCAGCGTAGGTTTACAGAACACCGGGGAGCTGTTTTTT. Encoded protein: CASSVGLQNTGELFF.

This clonotype has a count of ten or more. The chain has TRBV30 and TRBJ2-5, with D hard to call. Per the germline V gene, CDR1 is GTSNPN and CDR2 is SVGIG (reference sequence). The V end was cut by 4 bases, the J end by 5 bases, with 8 bases between. There are 11 residues in the CDR3. CDR3 amino acids: CAWTPGETQYF. CDR3 bases: TGTGCCTGGACCCCCGGGGAGACCCAGTACTTC.

This clonotype occurred many times. The chain joins TRBV6-1 to TRBJ1-5; the D is unclear. Trimming took off 5 bases at V and 5 bases at J, with 13 bases between the two ends. Germline V lookup: CDR1 MNHNS, CDR2 SASEGT. The length of the CDR3 is 14 residues. CDR3 residues: CASSTKGMHQPQHF. The CDR3 DNA is TGTGCCAGCAGTACCAAGGGAATGCATCAGCCCCAGCATTTT.

This clonotype has a handful of counts. The chain is built from TRBV6-1 and TRBJ2-7, with D perhaps given as TRBD1 or TRBD2 (6 bases each). The CDR3 length is 14 residues. In germline, CDR1 is MNHNS, CDR2 SASEGT. V lost 6 bases and J lost 2, with 14 bases in between. CDR3 residues: CASRRGQPAYEQYV. The CDR3 bases are TGTGCCAGCAGGCGGGGACAACCAGCCTACGAGCAGTACGTC.

The rearrangement joins TRBV7-3 to TRBJ2-1, with 9 bases that match TRBD2. This CDR3 has 17 residues. Germline V gene data show CDR1 as SGHTA and CDR2 as FQGTGA. Germline trimming cut 5 bases from V and 9 bases from J; bases unmatched to any gene: 17. This CDR3 reads CASSVIAGVGFNGEQFF. CDR3 DNA sequence: TGTGCCAGCAGCGTAATAGCGGGAGTGGGGTTTAACGGTGAGCAGTTCTTC.

Ten or more counts support this clonotype. The J gene is TRBJ2-1, the V gene TRBV11-2; D gene ambiguous. Germline V gene data show CDR1 as SGHAT and CDR2 as FQNNGV. With 2 bases removed from V and 0 bases from J, the gap between germline ends came to 11 bases. The CDR3 runs to 16 residues. CDR3 sequence (DNA): TGTGCCAGCAGCTTACTGGCGCCGAGCTCCTACAATGAGCAGTTCTTC. Amino acid sequence: CASSLLAPSSYNEQFF.

This clonotype was recorded many times. The chain employs TRBV3-1 and TRBJ1-2, with D hard to call. Trimming shortened V by 0 bases and J by 4 bases, and 9 bases separated the two germline ends. Germline loops: CDR1 LGHDT, CDR2 YNNKEL (reference sequence). The CDR3 has 14 amino acids. The CDR3 spells CASSQEGRSYGYTF. CDR3 DNA: TGTGCCAGCAGCCAAGAAGGTCGGAGCTATGGCTACACCTTC.

This clonotype was detected many times. V is TRBV7-9 and J is TRBJ1-6; D ambiguous. Germline CDR1 SEHNR, CDR2 FQNEAQ (reference sequence). V lost 4 bases and J lost 10, with 11 bases in between. This CDR3 region has 13 residues. The CDR3 sequence: CASSSPSGSPLHF. CDR3 nucleotide sequence: TGTGCCAGCAGCTCCCCGTCCGGGTCACCCCTCCACTTT. Supplemented by reference TRBV7-9 and TRBJ1-6, the full variable domain reads DTGVSQNPRHKITKRGQNVTFRCDPISEHNRLYWYRQTLGQGPEFLTYFQNEAQLEKSRLLSDRFSAERPKGSFSTLEIQRTEQGDSAMYLCASSSPSGSPLHFGNGTRLTVT.